One sample yielded the 24 T cell receptor beta chains listed below, sequenced in a study of blood T cell repertoires in COVID-19. Assay used: immunoSEQ multiplex PCR; TCRdb lists only in-frame clones, some missing. This table holds approximately 300,000 clones, around 89% found once. The specimen sequenced was peripheral blood. All receptors derive from a man aged 18 to 29 who had recovered from COVID-19.

The gene calls are TRBV14 and TRBJ2-3, with 10 positions matching TRBD2. The trim removed 1 base at V and 6 bases at J, leaving 4 bases unmatched. The CDR3 covers 15 residues. In germline, CDR1 is SGHDN, CDR2 FVKESK. The CDR3 loop reads CASSQVAGGGDTQYF. The CDR3 DNA sequence: TGTGCCAGCAGCCAAGTAGCGGGAGGTGGTGATACGCAGTATTTT.

The V and J genes are TRBV4-3 and TRBJ2-1; the D gene is possibly TRBD2 (6 bases). Germline CDR1 reads LGHNA; CDR2 reads YSLEER. The V gene lost 1 base and the J gene lost 0 bases, with 7 bases spanning the gap. This CDR3 region has 15 residues. The CDR3 loop is CASSQALASYNEQFF. CDR3 DNA: TGCGCCAGCAGCCAAGCACTAGCCTCCTACAATGAGCAGTTCTTC.

The rearrangement uses TRBV5-4 and TRBJ2-1; 7 bases fit TRBD2. Germline CDR1 reads SGHNT; CDR2 reads YYREEE (reference sequence). This CDR3 has 15 residues. V was clipped by 3 bases and J by 1 base; unmatched bases: 4. The CDR3 loop reads CASSYSGTSYNEQFF. The CDR3 DNA reads TGTGCCAGCAGCTACAGCGGGACTTCCTACAATGAGCAGTTCTTC.

The gene calls are TRBV7-9 and TRBJ1-4; D is unclear. Germline V gives CDR1 SEHNR, CDR2 FQNEAQ (reference sequence). The length of the CDR3 is 16 residues. V was cut by 5 bases and J by 8 bases, with 21 bases left in between. CDR3 protein: CASSPNSVTPTEKLFF. The CDR3 nucleotides are TGTGCCAGCAGCCCGAATTCCGTCACCCCTACGGAAAAACTGTTTTTT.

The table lists this clone with a count of one. The chain employs TRBV28 and TRBJ1-6; maybe TRBD1 (5 bases). Trimming cost V 10 bases and J 10 bases, with 20 bases left between them. CDR3 size: 14 residues. Germline CDR1 reads MDHEN; CDR2 reads SYDVKM. The CDR3 DNA reads TGTGCCACTACCGGGGGGGGAAGCAACTCACCCCTCCACTTT. This codes for CATTGGGSNSPLHF.

The chain employs TRBV6-1 and TRBJ1-1; 9 positions agree with TRBD1. V gave up 4 bases and J gave up 1 base; unmatched junction bases: 7. Germline assignment: CDR1 MNHNS and CDR2 SASEGT. The CDR3 extends over 16 amino acids. CDR3 residues: CASSAEQGAWNTEAFF. Here the CDR3 DNA reads TGTGCCAGCAGTGCAGAACAGGGGGCATGGAACACTGAAGCTTTCTTT.

The rearrangement links TRBV21-1 to TRBJ1-1; the DNA was not compared with TRBD1, the D call given in the table. TRBV21-1 is termed a pseudogene. This CDR3 region has 14 residues. CDR3 bases: TGTGCCAGCAGACATTCTTTCAGTAACACTGAAGCTTTCTTT. Translating it yields CASRHSFSNTEAFF.

The chain links TRBV5-4 to TRBJ1-1; no reliable D call. Germline lookup yields CDR1 SGHNT and CDR2 YYREEE (reference sequence). V was shortened by 5 bases and J by 0 bases, with 8 bases between the two germline ends. The CDR3 totals 13 residues. CDR3 sequence (DNA): TGTGCCAGCAGGGTTACGGTGAACACTGAAGCTTTCTTT. Its translation is CASRVTVNTEAFF.

On this clone itself: This same CDR3 is encoded by further DNA sequences in the sample. The chain uses TRBV5-1 and TRBJ1-1, with TRBD1 matching 9 bases. The junction had 6 bases not matched to a gene; V was cut back by 4 bases and J by 5 bases. CDR1 is SGHRS, CDR2 YFSETQ, per germline. CDR3 length: 14 residues. This CDR3 is CASSPGQGGTEAFF. CDR3 nucleotide sequence: TGCGCCAGCAGCCCGGGACAGGGCGGTACTGAAGCTTTCTTT.

V and J are TRBV4-1 and TRBJ2-3, with TRBD2 as a possible D gene (7 bases). The germline V and J ends were trimmed by 4 bases and 4 bases, with 15 bases remaining between them. The germline V gene encodes CDR1 MGHRA and CDR2 YSYEKL. The CDR3 is 15 residues long. For the CDR3, the DNA is TGCGCCAGCAGCCCTCTTTTAGGGGGGGCAGATACGCAGTATTTT. This encodes CASSPLLGGADTQYF.

In its sample, this clone was seen once. The chain recombines TRBV6-5 with TRBJ1-3; TRBD1 is a possible D gene (6 bases). The germline CDR1 and CDR2 sequences are MNHEY and SVGAGI. Trimming left V 5 bases short and J 4 bases short, with 15 bases between. This CDR3 is built from 15 residues. DNA of the CDR3: TGTGCCAGCAGTATTACACAGGGTCAGGGAAACACCATATATTTT. Translated, it gives CASSITQGQGNTIYF.

CDR3 nucleotides: TGTGCCACTACTAGGGGGGTAGGGGGCAGCTACGAGCAGTACTTC. It specifies CATTRGVGGSYEQYF. The V and J genes are TRBV15 and TRBJ2-7, with TRBD1 as a possible D gene (7 bases). CDR3 size: 15 residues. Germline CDR1 and CDR2: LNHNV and YYDKDF (reference sequence). Deletions cut 9 bases from V and 3 bases from J, with 21 bases between.

This clone was recorded once. The chain combines TRBV7-9 with TRBJ2-3; TRBD2 matches at 12 bases. The CDR3 contains 15 residues. V trimming: 4 bases; J trimming: 6 bases; junction bases outside the gene matches: 5. The germline V gene has CDR1 SEHNR and CDR2 FQNEAQ (reference sequence). The CDR3 reads CASSSWTSGADTQYF. CDR3 DNA: TGTGCCAGCAGCTCCTGGACTAGCGGGGCGGATACGCAGTATTTT.

V and J are TRBV5-6 and TRBJ2-5; possible D gene TRBD2, 6 bases. Trimming stripped 4 bases from V and 5 bases from J, with 15 bases between. CDR3 length equals 14 residues. Germline CDR1 reads SGHDT; CDR2 reads YYEEEE. Here the CDR3 DNA reads TGTGCCAGCAGCCCCAGCAAGGAGGGTGAGACCCAGTACTTC. Protein product: CASSPSKEGETQYF.

The genes are TRBV6-2 or TRBV6-3 and TRBJ2-7; tentatively, D is TRBD1 (6 bases). CDR3 length: 13 residues. Trimming pared 5 bases from V and 9 bases from J, leaving 17 bases between. Looked up from germline, CDR1 is MNHEY and CDR2 is SVGEGT. The CDR3 loop is CASSQGMAAGQYF. The CDR3 DNA is TGTGCCAGCAGTCAGGGGATGGCAGCCGGGCAGTACTTC.

The genes are TRBV7-2 and TRBJ2-3, with TRBD2 as a possible D gene (5 bases). This CDR3 is built from 13 residues. Trimming left V 5 bases short and J 11 bases short, with 17 bases between. CDR1 and CDR2 from the germline V gene are SGHTA and FQGNSA. CDR3 residues: CASSLERPGGQYF. DNA for the CDR3: TGTGCCAGCAGCCTCGAACGGCCCGGAGGGCAGTATTTT.

V is TRBV12-1 and J is TRBJ1-6. TRBV12-1 is a pseudogene locus. This CDR3 is built from 16 residues. The CDR3 coding sequence is TGTGCCAGCAGGTCCTTTGCGGGGGCATATAATTCACCCCTCCACTTT. Translated, it gives CASRSFAGAYNSPLHF.

In regard to this clone: Other nucleotide sequences in the sample specify the same CDR3. The chain is built from TRBV6-5 and TRBJ2-7; TRBD2 agrees at 8 bases. Germline V gene sequence: CDR1 MNHEY, CDR2 SVGAGI. The V segment lost 2 bases and the J segment 0 bases; nucleotides outside the gene matches: 3. The CDR3 covers 15 residues. The CDR3 is CASSYGTSGSYEQYF. CDR3 bases: TGTGCCAGCAGTTACGGCACTAGCGGCTCCTACGAGCAGTACTTC.

This clone was found once. The CDR3 region is CASSPPGTHGYEQYF. The CDR3 DNA is TGTGCCAGCTCACCACCGGGGACTCATGGATACGAGCAGTACTTC. This sequence joins TRBV18 and TRBJ2-7; perhaps TRBD2 as D (6 bases). This CDR3 spans 15 amino acids. Germline CDR1 reads KGHSH; CDR2 reads LQKENI. Trimming stripped 0 bases from V and 4 bases from J, with 13 bases between.

The rearrangement joins TRBV2 to TRBJ2-2; 7 bases match TRBD2. The CDR3 loop spans 19 amino acids. Trimming took 2 bases from V and 5 from J; bases not matched to a gene: 17. Germline loops: CDR1 SNHLY, CDR2 FYNNEI. In nucleotides, the CDR3 is TGTGCCAGCAGTGAAAGTAATCAAGCGGGGCGGGGTTGGACCGGGGAGCTGTTTTTT. It specifies CASSESNQAGRGWTGELFF.

There are a few counts of this clone. V and J are TRBV7-9 and TRBJ1-2, with 7 bases matching TRBD1. Trimming removed 4 bases from V and 1 base from J; junction bases left unmatched: 0. CDR1 and CDR2 (germline): SEHNR, FQNEAQ (reference sequence). The CDR3 runs to 13 residues. The CDR3 DNA sequence: TGTGCCAGCAGCTGGGACAGTAACTATGGCTACACCTTC. Its protein is CASSWDSNYGYTF.

The chain uses TRBV7-3 and TRBJ1-2, with a possible D match to TRBD1 (6 bases). The V and J ends lost 4 bases and 0 bases respectively, with 9 bases between them. The CDR3 runs 14 residues. Germline lookup yields CDR1 SGHTA and CDR2 FQGTGA. The CDR3 spells CASSSQGPNYGYTF. The CDR3 nucleotides read TGTGCCAGCAGCTCACAGGGACCTAACTATGGCTACACCTTC. Together with reference TRBV7-3 and TRBJ1-2, the CDR3 gives the full variable domain: GAGVSQTPSNKVTEKGKYVELRCDPISGHTALYWYRQSLGQGPEFLIYFQGTGAADDSGLPNDRFFAVRPEGSVSTLKIQRTERGDSAVYLCASSSQGPNYGYTFGSGTRLTVV.

The chain combines TRBV6-4 with TRBJ2-6, with D possibly TRBD2 on 6 matching bases. The CDR3 sequence is 17 residues long. Per germline, CDR1 MRHNA and CDR2 SNTAGT. The V gene lost 11 bases and the J gene lost 0 bases, with 20 bases spanning the gap. CDR3 residues: CARINLEGSSGANVLTF. In nucleotides, the CDR3 is TGTGCCCGGATAAACCTGGAGGGGAGCTCTGGGGCCAACGTCCTGACTTTC.

The gene calls are TRBV9 and TRBJ2-7; D remains unclear. The ends were cut back, 0 bases at V and 9 bases at J, with 16 bases in the middle. The CDR3 sequence is 14 residues long. Germline V gene data show CDR1 as SGDLS and CDR2 as YYNGEE. CDR3: CASSVGDTTPGQYF. As DNA, the CDR3 is TGTGCCAGCAGCGTAGGTGACACCACACCCGGGCAGTACTTC.